This T cell receptor beta chain was sequenced for a study of beta chain features in type 1 diabetes. Trimming removed 3 bases at V and 0 bases at J, with 6 bases between. Germline lookup yields CDR1 MDHEN and CDR2 SYDVKM. The CDR3 contains 14 residues. As every portion of the isolated RNA was reverse transcribed, the sequencing read expressed TCRB transcripts. Here immunoSEQ multiplex PCR was the method, and the copy in TCRdb shows in-frame clones only, minus some. This sample has approximately 400,000 clones, with approximately 15% found just once. The sample consisted of naive CD4+ T cells from blood. The V and J genes are TRBV28 and TRBJ1-5, with D unclear. This TCR was recovered from a woman aged 18-29 years in good health. The CDR3 loop reads CASSFPFSNQPQHF. The CDR3 DNA reads as TGTGCCAGCAGTTTCCCCTTTAGCAATCAGCCCCAGCATTTT.